The clone carrying this T cell receptor (beta chain) was recorded only once. This entry comes from a study of blood T cell repertoires in COVID-19. Study summary: Collection of acute and convalescent COVID-19 samples took place in the United States, Italy and Spain. The cDNA or gDNA used as material had been derived from T cells, B-cell-depleted T cells, or PBMCs.

Germline loops: CDR1 SGHDT, CDR2 YYEEEE. The CDR3 has 15 residues. V was pared by 4 bases and J by 4 bases, with 12 bases between. Original methodology: It was from reference gene primer amplification that nucleated cell counts were estimated. Data came from immunoSEQ multiplex PCR; TCRdb stores just in-frame clones and leaves some out. V and J calls and clone size come straight from that table; D and trimming were deduced from the DNA. Among 110,000 to 150,000 clones listed, 80% to 85% were seen once. This receptor was taken from a woman older than 75 with acute or convalescent COVID-19. The sample taken for sequencing was peripheral blood. The chain has TRBV5-6 and TRBJ1-6, with unresolved D. The CDR3 loop reads CASSARGDYNSPLHF. As DNA, the CDR3 is TGTGCCAGCAGCGCTCGCGGGGATTATAATTCACCCCTCCACTTT.